A single sample gave rise to the 31 T cell receptor beta chains below, sequenced in a study of shared clonotypes between healthy human individuals. TCRdb keeps only in-frame clones here, not all; method: immunoSEQ multiplex PCR. Of about 1.5 million clones in the sample, nearly 99% are singletons; the top ten hold 0.45%. Material: naive CD4+ T cells sorted from blood. Subset specified: CD45RA+ positively selected. The origin of the receptors is a man younger than 40 in good health.

The chain combines TRBV5-7 with TRBJ2-7; D is undetermined. TRBV5-7 is designated an ORF whose function remains uncertain. The length of the CDR3 is 15 residues. Trimming took off 5 bases at V and 0 bases at J, with 15 bases between the two ends. Written as DNA, the CDR3 is TGTGCCAGCAGATTCCAACCGCCTAACTCCTACGAGCAGTACTTC. The encoded protein is CASRFQPPNSYEQYF.

The genes are TRBV6-1 and TRBJ2-5; 8 bases align to TRBD1. The V gene end was trimmed by 6 bases and the J gene end by 2 bases; junction bases not matched to a gene: 5. Germline CDR1 MNHNS, CDR2 SASEGT. This CDR3 contains 14 residues. In nucleotides, the CDR3 is TGTGCCAGCAGGGCCGGACAGGGACAAGAGACCCAGTACTTC. Translated: CASRAGQGQETQYF.

This sequence joins TRBV7-2 and TRBJ2-1; TRBD1 agrees at 7 bases. This CDR3 is 13 amino acids long. V trimming: 5 bases; J trimming: 7 bases; junction bases outside the gene matches: 5. Germline CDR1 and CDR2: SGHTA and FQGNSA. This CDR3 reads CASSQDRVNEQFF. The CDR3 DNA sequence: TGTGCCAGCAGCCAAGACAGGGTTAATGAGCAGTTCTTC.

The chain combines TRBV7-9 with TRBJ1-2; 10 positions match TRBD1. The CDR3 is 15 amino acids. Per the germline V gene, CDR1 is SEHNR and CDR2 is FQNEAQ (reference sequence). With V trimmed by 3 bases and J by 0 bases, 1 base remained unmatched. CDR3 residues: CASSFGTGANYGYTF. In nucleotides, the CDR3 is TGTGCCAGCAGCTTTGGGACAGGGGCTAACTATGGCTACACCTTC. The full variable domain, rest sourced from reference TRBV7-9 and TRBJ1-2, is DTGVSQNPRHKITKRGQNVTFRCDPISEHNRLYWYRQTLGQGPEFLTYFQNEAQLEKSRLLSDRFSAERPKGSFSTLEIQRTEQGDSAMYLCASSFGTGANYGYTFGSGTRLTVV.

V is TRBV4-3 and J is TRBJ1-1; no firm D call. The V end lost 4 bases, the J end lost 1 base, and 10 bases lay between the germline ends. Germline V CDR1 and CDR2: LGHNA, YSLEER. This CDR3 region has 14 residues. The CDR3 coding sequence is TGCGCCAGCAGCCGCTCGGACGGGAACACTGAAGCTTTCTTT. The encoded protein is CASSRSDGNTEAFF.

The chain has TRBV9 and TRBJ2-7, with TRBD1 matching over 7 bases. J lost 3 bases, V lost 3 bases, and 3 bases had no gene match. Germline CDR1 is SGDLS and CDR2 is YYNGEE. The CDR3 length is 13 residues. This CDR3 reads CASSAGQDYEQYF. CDR3 DNA sequence: TGTGCCAGCAGCGCCGGACAGGACTACGAGCAGTACTTC.

The V call is TRBV29-1, the J call TRBJ2-1, with TRBD1 identical over 10 bases. CDR1 and CDR2 from the germline V gene are SQVTM and ANQGSEA. The CDR3 is made up of 14 amino acids. J gave up 5 bases and V 8 bases, and 9 bases lay outside the gene matches. The CDR3 nucleotides read TGCAGCCCCTTCGGGACAGGGGTGGACAATGAGCAGTTCTTC. It specifies CSPFGTGVDNEQFF.

The count of this clone is one. This chain joins TRBV5-4 and TRBJ2-5; 7 bases are a match to TRBD2. This CDR3 region has 14 residues. Unmatched junction bases numbered 3, after V lost 0 bases and J lost 4 bases. CDR1 and CDR2 from the germline V gene are SGHNT and YYREEE (reference sequence). The CDR3 reads CASSLAGGGETQYF. CDR3 in DNA: TGTGCCAGCAGCTTGGCGGGAGGAGGAGAGACCCAGTACTTC.

The J gene is TRBJ1-2, the V gene TRBV28; D uncertain. Trimming cost V 8 bases and J 0 bases, with 13 bases left between them. The germline CDR1 and CDR2 sequences are MDHEN and SYDVKM. The CDR3 is made up of 14 amino acids. The DNA of the CDR3 is TGTGCCAGCCCAATTCGGGAATCTAACTATGGCTACACCTTC. Amino acids: CASPIRESNYGYTF.

Written as DNA, the CDR3 is TGTGCCATCAGCTCGGGACAGGGCAGCTCCTACGAGCAGTACTTC. Translation: CAISSGQGSSYEQYF. This rearrangement joins TRBV10-3 to TRBJ2-7; 9 nucleotides agree with TRBD1. This CDR3 has 15 residues. Germline CDR1 reads ENHRY; CDR2 reads SYGVKD. The junction had 6 bases not matched to a gene; V was cut back by 6 bases and J by 0 bases.

This sequence joins TRBV28 and TRBJ2-7; perhaps TRBD1 as D (5 bases). The germline V gene encodes CDR1 MDHEN and CDR2 SYDVKM. CDR3 size: 14 residues. Trimming pared 3 bases from V and 6 bases from J, leaving 15 bases between. CDR3 loop: CASSFVSRASEQYF. The CDR3, as DNA: TGTGCCAGCAGTTTCGTTTCCAGGGCCAGCGAGCAGTACTTC.

The chain combines TRBV15 with TRBJ2-5; D possibly matches TRBD1 or TRBD2 (6 bases each). Germline assignment: CDR1 LNHNV and CDR2 YYDKDF (reference sequence). Trimming shortened V by 3 bases and J by 4 bases, and 12 bases separated the two germline ends. There are 14 residues in the CDR3. CDR3 nucleotide sequence: TGTGCCACCAGCAGCCGGGGGCAAGGAGAGACCCAGTACTTC. Translated: CATSSRGQGETQYF.

The chain uses TRBV5-4 and TRBJ2-7; 9 positions match TRBD2. This CDR3 has 14 amino acids. After removal of 6 bases from V and 2 bases from J, the junction contained 6 bases not matched to a gene. Germline values: CDR1 SGHNT, CDR2 YYREEE (reference sequence). The CDR3 region is CASKSGRRAYEQYF. In DNA form, the CDR3 reads TGTGCCAGCAAGAGCGGGAGGAGAGCCTACGAGCAGTACTTC. The full variable domain, in which reference TRBV5-4 and TRBJ2-7 provide the parts outside the CDR3, is ETGVTQSPTHLIKTRGQQVTLRCSSQSGHNTVSWYQQALGQGPQFIFQYYREEENGRGNFPPRFSGLQFPNYSSELNVNALELDDSALYLCASKSGRRAYEQYFGPGTRLTVT.

V is TRBV5-4 and J is TRBJ2-7; 12 bases line up with TRBD2. The J segment lost 5 bases and the V segment lost 4 bases, leaving 7 bases of the junction unmatched. CDR1 SGHNT and CDR2 YYREEE come from the germline V gene (reference sequence). The CDR3 consists of 15 residues. CDR3 loop: CASSPRTSGNHEQYF. The CDR3 DNA follows: TGTGCCAGCAGCCCCCGGACTAGCGGGAACCACGAGCAGTACTTC.

About this clone: The same CDR3 is also encoded by other DNA sequences in this sample. This rearrangement joins TRBV6-5 to TRBJ1-1; D not resolved. The V and J ends lost 0 bases and 2 bases respectively, with 7 bases between them. CDR3 size: 14 residues. The germline V gene has CDR1 MNHEY and CDR2 SVGAGI. Written as DNA, the CDR3 is TGTGCCAGCAGTTACTCAAGCGTAAACACTGAAGCTTTCTTT. Translated, it gives CASSYSSVNTEAFF.

The chain carries TRBV14 and TRBJ2-1; a possible D gene is TRBD1 (6 bases). Trimming stripped 4 bases from V and 2 bases from J, with 12 bases between. The CDR3 runs 15 residues. Germline lookup yields CDR1 SGHDN and CDR2 FVKESK. The CDR3 nucleotides read TGTGCCAGCAGCCCGACAGGTTGGCCCTACAATGAGCAGTTCTTC. Translating it yields CASSPTGWPYNEQFF. The variable domain in full, with the rest retrieved from reference TRBV14 and TRBJ2-1, is EAGVTQFPSHSVIEKGQTVTLRCDPISGHDNLYWYRRVMGKEIKFLLHFVKESKQDESGMPNNRFLAERTGGTYSTLKVQPAELEDSGVYFCASSPTGWPYNEQFFGPGTRLTVL.

CDR3 amino acids: CASSYSSAQNQPQHF. The CDR3 region has the DNA TGTGCCAGCAGTTACTCGAGTGCGCAGAATCAGCCCCAGCATTTT. This chain connects TRBV6-6 to TRBJ1-5; the D is unclear. The ends were cut back, 0 bases at V and 4 bases at J, with 10 bases in the middle. Germline CDR1 is MNHNY and CDR2 is SVGAGI (reference sequence). This CDR3 comprises 15 residues.

A remark on this clone: This sample also contains other DNA sequences that code for the same CDR3. The chain employs TRBV29-1 and TRBJ2-7; no clear D gene. The V end lost 6 bases, the J end lost 0 bases, and 6 bases lay between the germline ends. Germline values: CDR1 SQVTM, CDR2 ANQGSEA. The CDR3 covers 11 residues. The CDR3 DNA reads as TGCAGCGTGTCTAACTCCTACGAGCAGTACTTC. Translation: CSVSNSYEQYF.

This clone was recorded once. The chain joins TRBV7-9 to TRBJ2-6; a weak D match, TRBD2 (6 bases). V lost 4 bases and J 4 bases, leaving 11 bases between the germline ends. The germline CDR1 and CDR2 sequences are SEHNR and FQNEAQ (reference sequence). The CDR3 loop spans 15 amino acids. In DNA form, the CDR3 reads TGTGCCAGCAGCTCTCGCCGGGAGGGGGCCAACGTCCTGACTTTC. It encodes CASSSRREGANVLTF.

The chain recombines TRBV10-1 with TRBJ2-4; D gene unclear. Trimming pared 1 base from V and 5 bases from J, leaving 9 bases between. The CDR3 consists of 14 residues. CDR1 is WNHNN and CDR2 is SYGVQD in the germline V gene (reference sequence). The CDR3 here is CASSEFKGENIQYF. For the CDR3, the DNA is TGCGCCAGCAGTGAGTTTAAGGGCGAAAACATTCAGTACTTC.

The chain uses TRBV5-4 and TRBJ2-3; D perhaps matches TRBD1 (5 bases). Germline assignment: CDR1 SGHNT and CDR2 YYREEE (reference sequence). V lost 0 bases, J lost 0 bases, and 11 bases lay in between. The CDR3 is made up of 16 amino acids. CDR3 sequence: CASSLVGAPSTDTQYF. CDR3 DNA: TGTGCCAGCAGCTTGGTAGGGGCTCCTAGCACAGATACGCAGTATTTT.

J is TRBJ2-1 and V is TRBV11-2; D gene uncertain. CDR3 size: 15 residues. V lost 0 bases, J lost 5 bases, and 11 bases lay in between. Germline V gene lookup returns CDR1 SGHAT and CDR2 FQNNGV. This CDR3 reads CASSLEKPINNEQFF. In nucleotides, the CDR3 is TGTGCCAGCAGCTTAGAAAAACCGATAAACAATGAGCAGTTCTTC.

The chain uses TRBV19 and TRBJ1-5, with TRBD1 matching over 7 bases. The V and J ends lost 7 bases and 9 bases, in that order; junction bases with no gene match: 15. The germline V gene encodes CDR1 LNHDA and CDR2 SQIVND (reference sequence). The CDR3 is 15 residues long. The CDR3 region is CASTPGQLGESPQHF. For the CDR3, the DNA is TGTGCCAGTACCCCGGGACAGCTCGGGGAGTCGCCCCAGCATTTT. The variable domain in full, with the rest retrieved from reference TRBV19 and TRBJ1-5, is DGGITQSPKYLFRKEGQNVTLSCEQNLNHDAMYWYRQDPGQGLRLIYYSQIVNDFQKGDIAEGYSVSREKKESFPLTVTSAQKNPTAFYLCASTPGQLGESPQHFGDGTRLSIL.

This clone came up once. This chain connects TRBV28 to TRBJ2-5; the match to TRBD2 covers 11 bases. V lost 4 bases, J lost 1 base, and 14 bases stayed unmatched. This CDR3 contains 19 residues. CDR1 and CDR2 (germline): MDHEN, SYDVKM. CDR3 nucleotides: TGTGCCAGCAGTTCCCCGATTTTTCGTAGCGGGAGGGTCCAAGAGACCCAGTACTTC. It translates to CASSSPIFRSGRVQETQYF.

The chain links TRBV7-9 to TRBJ1-1; no clear D gene. The length of the CDR3 is 14 residues. CDR1 is SEHNR and CDR2 is FQNEAQ in the germline V gene (reference sequence). Trimming stripped 0 bases from V and 1 base from J, with 6 bases between. The CDR3 sequence: CASSLARANTEAFF. The CDR3 DNA follows: TGTGCCAGCAGCTTAGCTCGGGCGAACACTGAAGCTTTCTTT.

The rearrangement joins TRBV30 to TRBJ2-6; no definite D call. The V end lost 3 bases, the J end lost 4 bases, and 7 bases lay between the germline ends. The CDR3 sequence is 13 residues long. Germline assignment: CDR1 GTSNPN and CDR2 SVGIG (reference sequence). CDR3 loop: CAWRHGGANVLTF. Here the CDR3 DNA reads TGTGCCTGGAGGCACGGCGGGGCCAACGTCCTGACTTTC.

The chain links TRBV27 to TRBJ1-4; D is unresolved. Germline loops: CDR1 MNHEY, CDR2 SMNVEV (reference sequence). The length of the CDR3 is 15 residues. With 3 bases removed from V and 7 bases from J, the gap between germline ends came to 15 bases. CDR3 in amino acids: CASSFIPVHSEKLFF. The CDR3 nucleotides read TGTGCCAGCAGTTTTATCCCGGTACACAGTGAAAAACTGTTTTTT.

The V gene is TRBV28, the J gene TRBJ2-2; D gene unclear. This CDR3 has 14 residues. The V end lost 8 bases, the J end lost 1 base, and 11 bases lay between the germline ends. The germline V gene encodes CDR1 MDHEN and CDR2 SYDVKM. Written as DNA, the CDR3 is TGTGCCAGCGGAGAACTATGGAACACCGGGGAGCTGTTTTTT. It codes for CASGELWNTGELFF.

The chain carries TRBV11-1 and TRBJ2-2, with a possible D match to TRBD2 (6 bases). This CDR3 contains 14 residues. V lost 2 bases and J 6 bases, leaving 10 bases between the germline ends. Germline V gene lookup returns CDR1 SGHAT and CDR2 FQDESV (reference sequence). DNA of the CDR3: TGTGCCAGCAGCTTACGTCTAGCGTCCGGGGAGCTGTTTTTT. It yields the protein CASSLRLASGELFF.

Remarks on this clone: In the same sample, other DNA sequences code for this CDR3. This rearrangement joins TRBV5-1 to TRBJ2-6, with D hard to call. The CDR3 spans 15 residues. Germline V gene data show CDR1 as SGHRS and CDR2 as YFSETQ. Trimming removed 0 bases at V and 1 base at J, with 5 bases between. The CDR3 DNA reads TGCGCCAGCAGCTTGGCAGAGTCTGGGGCCAACGTCCTGACTTTC. The encoded protein is CASSLAESGANVLTF.

The chain recombines TRBV4-3 with TRBJ1-1; D ambiguous. This CDR3 has 15 residues. Germline V gene lookup returns CDR1 LGHNA and CDR2 YSLEER. Trimming left V 0 bases short and J 1 base short, with 9 bases between. The CDR3, as DNA: TGCGCCAGCAGCCAAGATTATATGAGGAACACTGAAGCTTTCTTT. It translates to CASSQDYMRNTEAFF.